This TCR beta chain was obtained from a study of cytomegalovirus exposure and HLA in healthy donors. Amplification used 60 Vbeta primers and 13 Jbeta primers. Using immunoSEQ multiplex PCR, the repertoire was profiled, and TCRdb retains in-frame clones only, with some absent. In the table there are around 130,000 clones, over 70% of which are singletons. The V end lost 0 bases, the J end lost 0 bases, and 6 bases lay between the germline ends. Germline assignment: CDR1 SGHNT and CDR2 YYREEE (reference sequence). This CDR3 is built from 14 residues. Specimen: PBMCs. This TCR was recovered from a woman aged 40 to 49 in good health and CMV-seropositive. The chain joins TRBV5-4 to TRBJ1-1, with D unclear. The CDR3: CASSLEAVNTEAFF. In DNA, the CDR3 is TGTGCCAGCAGCTTGGAAGCGGTGAACACTGAAGCTTTCTTT. The variable domain in full, completed from reference TRBV5-4 and TRBJ1-1, reads ETGVTQSPTHLIKTRGQQVTLRCSSQSGHNTVSWYQQALGQGPQFIFQYYREEENGRGNFPPRFSGLQFPNYSSELNVNALELDDSALYLCASSLEAVNTEAFFGQGTRLTVV.